This T cell receptor beta chain derives from a study of T cell repertoires in cytomegalovirus infection. Via MiXCR, TCRdb re-called the reads, giving one row per CDR3 protein. The sample has approximately 71,000 distinct CDR3 sequences; under 5% are singletons. This clonotype was observed many times. V lost 10 bases and J lost 1; bases outside the gene matches: 6. Germline values: CDR1 LNHDA, CDR2 SQIVND (reference sequence). This CDR3 comprises 14 residues. The sequenced material came from PBMCs. The gene calls are TRBV19 and TRBJ2-2; TRBD2 matches at 7 bases. This clonotype was obtained from a human donor in good health (CMV status not recorded). Some clones in this sample may be carry-over from other donors' samples. The CDR3 DNA sequence: TGTGCCACGTCCGGGAGGAGGAACACCGGGGAGCTGTTTTTT. It translates to CATSGRRNTGELFF.